This T cell receptor beta chain was identified in a study of radiation and T cells in renal cell carcinoma. In the study overall: Nephrectomy followed 15 Gy stereotactic body radiation by 4 weeks. Notes on the study in general: From baseline, blood top tumor clonotypes peaked at 2 weeks post-radiation.

The junction had 5 bases not matched to a gene; V was cut back by 2 bases and J by 1 base. CDR1 and CDR2 (germline): SGHRS, YFSETQ. This CDR3 spans 16 amino acids. This clone was picked up one time. Its antigen is currently unknown. Documented time point: blood 2 weeks post-SBRT. Treatment defined: 15 Gy SBRT to primary tumor, nephrectomy 4 weeks later. Blood was sampled at baseline, 2 weeks and 4 weeks after SBRT. The patient's renal cell carcinoma had clear cell pathology. The table came from immunoSEQ multiplex PCR; TCRdb's copy has only in-frame clones and leaves some out. Of some 120,000 clones listed, approximately 78% are singletons.

The chain carries TRBV5-1 and TRBJ2-2; 7 bases fit TRBD1. The sample was blood, taken from a patient whose treatment included radiotherapy and nephrectomy. The receptor was derived from a woman aged 55-69 years with renal cell carcinoma. This chain's CDR3 is CASSFGQARNTGELFF. The DNA of the CDR3 is TGCGCCAGCAGCTTTGGACAGGCTAGGAACACCGGGGAGCTGTTTTTT.